The 22 T cell receptor beta chains reported below all come from one sample, sequenced in a study of CD8 T cells in Susac syndrome. The RNA input was about 0.5 to 1 ug, and it was reverse transcribed with random hexamers. TCRdb processed the immunoSEQ multiplex PCR reads anew with MiXCR; each CDR3 protein has one entry. This table has about 150,000 distinct CDR3 sequences, around 90% appearing once. The sequenced sample consisted of CD4+ T cells from PBMCs. The receptors were sampled from a human donor in good health.

The chain has TRBV4-1 and TRBJ1-1; 8 bases align to TRBD1. Germline CDR1 reads MGHRA; CDR2 reads YSYEKL. The CDR3 has 14 residues. With 5 bases clipped from V and 0 bases from J, the junction kept 2 bases outside the gene matches. This CDR3 is CASSRTGLNTEAFF. CDR3 sequence (DNA): TGCGCCAGCAGCAGGACAGGGTTGAACACTGAAGCTTTCTTT.

The genes are TRBV3-1 and TRBJ1-3, with D perhaps TRBD1 (6 bases). The ends were cut back, 6 bases at V and 11 bases at J, with 20 bases in the middle. In germline, CDR1 is LGHDT, CDR2 YNNKEL (reference sequence). The CDR3 is 14 residues long. The CDR3 nucleotides are TGTGCCAGCAGTCCCGGGACATTGGGGGGAGCCATATATTTT. It codes for CASSPGTLGGAIYF.

The CDR3 DNA sequence: TGCGCCAGCAGCCAAGAACCAGGGGGAAGCTACGAGCAGTACTTC. This encodes CASSQEPGGSYEQYF. The chain carries TRBV4-3 and TRBJ2-7; TRBD1 agrees at 7 bases. The V segment lost 0 bases and the J segment 3 bases; nucleotides outside the gene matches: 5. CDR1 and CDR2 from the germline V gene are LGHNA and YSLEER. The CDR3 has 15 amino acids.

This chain links TRBV5-1 with TRBJ2-2; D may match TRBD1 or TRBD2 (6 bases each). Germline lookup yields CDR1 SGHRS and CDR2 YFSETQ. This CDR3 comprises 13 residues. With 6 bases removed from V and 9 bases from J, the gap between germline ends came to 15 bases. The CDR3 reads CASNREVDRELFF. CDR3 sequence (DNA): TGCGCCAGCAACAGGGAGGTCGACCGGGAGCTGTTTTTT.

The CDR3, as DNA: TGTGCCAGCAGCTTAGTTGCAGGTAACACTGAAGCTTTCTTT. As protein: CASSLVAGNTEAFF. This chain links TRBV11-2 with TRBJ1-1; D is ambiguous. From germline, CDR1 is SGHAT and CDR2 FQNNGV. Trimming took 1 base from V and 2 from J, leaving 8 bases between them. The CDR3 consists of 14 residues.

This chain connects TRBV20-1 to TRBJ2-7, with 8 bases identical to TRBD1. Looked up from germline, CDR1 is DFQATT and CDR2 is SNEGSKA (reference sequence). The junction had 11 bases not matched to a gene; V was cut back by 3 bases and J by 7 bases. The CDR3 runs 14 residues. CDR3 residues: CSARRQGRGLEQYF. Here the CDR3 DNA reads TGCAGTGCTAGGAGGCAGGGCAGGGGGCTAGAGCAGTACTTC.

This clonotype has only one observation. J is TRBJ2-1 and V is TRBV20-1; TRBD2 aligns across 14 bases. CDR3 size: 16 residues. After removal of 6 bases from V and 4 bases from J, the junction contained 8 bases not matched to a gene. The germline gives CDR1 DFQATT, CDR2 SNEGSKA (reference sequence). CDR3 nucleotides: TGCAGTGCCAGTGGGACTAGCGGGAGTCGGTACAATGAGCAGTTCTTC. This translates into CSASGTSGSRYNEQFF.

The genes are TRBV12-3 or TRBV12-4 and TRBJ2-6; D is uncertain. The V end was cut by 1 base, the J end by 2 bases, with 15 bases between. The CDR3 length is 18 residues. CDR3 in amino acids: CASSLVGFPRPGANVLTF. In DNA form, the CDR3 reads TGTGCCAGCAGTTTAGTAGGTTTTCCCAGGCCTGGGGCCAACGTCCTGACTTTC.

This chain uses TRBV7-2 with TRBJ2-6; D is unresolved. The V end lost 1 base, the J end lost 0 bases, and 4 bases lay between the germline ends. The CDR3 totals 15 residues. In germline, CDR1 is SGHTA, CDR2 FQGNSA. CDR3 nucleotide sequence: TGTGCCAGCAGCTTAGTAAGCTCTGGGGCCAACGTCCTGACTTTC. It encodes CASSLVSSGANVLTF.

The chain recombines TRBV18 with TRBJ1-4; 9 nucleotides agree with TRBD1. This CDR3 spans 15 amino acids. Trimming took 1 base from V and 8 from J; bases not matched to a gene: 5. Germline-derived CDR1 and CDR2 are KGHSH and LQKENI. The DNA of the CDR3 is TGTGCCAGCTCACCACAAGGGACAGGGCCCGAAAAACTGTTTTTT. The encoded protein is CASSPQGTGPEKLFF.

The chain joins TRBV18 to TRBJ1-4; no clear D gene. The CDR3 length is 16 residues. The germline V gene has CDR1 KGHSH and CDR2 LQKENI. Trimming left V 3 bases short and J 0 bases short, with 11 bases between. DNA for the CDR3: TGTGCCAGCTCACCGGTCCTGGATGCAACTAATGAAAAACTGTTTTTT. Protein sequence: CASSPVLDATNEKLFF.

The chain couples TRBV20-1 to TRBJ2-7; D is ambiguous. The V end lost 6 bases, the J end lost 2 bases, and 17 bases lay between the germline ends. The CDR3 length is 14 residues. Germline values: CDR1 DFQATT, CDR2 SNEGSKA (reference sequence). The CDR3 is CSAPRPGYTYEQYF. CDR3 in DNA: TGCAGTGCGCCTAGACCAGGATATACCTACGAGCAGTACTTC.

V is TRBV24-1 and J is TRBJ2-3, with TRBD2 matching 13 bases. Germline V gene data show CDR1 as KGHDR and CDR2 as SFDVKD. The junction had 0 bases not matched to a gene; V was cut back by 9 bases and J by 4 bases. This CDR3 region has 13 residues. DNA of the CDR3: TGTGCCACCGGACTAGCGGGAGCAGATACGCAGTATTTT. Its protein is CATGLAGADTQYF.

The rearrangement links TRBV2 to TRBJ1-4, with 7 bases matching TRBD1. The ends lost 3 bases at V and 4 bases at J; junction bases unmatched: 2. Germline V gene sequence: CDR1 SNHLY, CDR2 FYNNEI. The CDR3 runs to 14 residues. CDR3 sequence (DNA): TGTGCCAGCAGTGAGGGACAGAATAATGAAAAACTGTTTTTT. Translating gives CASSEGQNNEKLFF.

The chain couples TRBV18 to TRBJ1-1, with TRBD1 as a possible D gene (5 bases). The CDR3 length is 13 residues. V lost 2 bases, J lost 5 bases, and 9 bases lay in between. The V gene's germline CDR1 is KGHSH and CDR2 LQKENI. The CDR3 here is CASSPAGGTEAFF. The CDR3 nucleotides are TGTGCCAGCTCACCAGCGGGGGGGACTGAAGCTTTCTTT.

The sample holds a few counts of this clonotype. The rearrangement links TRBV19 to TRBJ2-7; TRBD1 aligns across 8 bases. The CDR3 covers 15 residues. Germline V gene lookup returns CDR1 LNHDA and CDR2 SQIVND (reference sequence). Germline trimming cut 4 bases from V and 0 bases from J; bases unmatched to any gene: 5. CDR3 amino acids: CASSTPGTGSYEQYF. DNA of the CDR3: TGTGCCAGTAGTACCCCCGGGACAGGCTCCTACGAGCAGTACTTC.

This sequence joins TRBV24-1 and TRBJ2-2; unclear D gene. The CDR3 is 13 residues long. Trimming stripped 6 bases from V and 5 bases from J, with 9 bases between. Per germline, CDR1 KGHDR and CDR2 SFDVKD. The CDR3 DNA follows: TGTGCCACCAGTCAACAAGGTACCGGGGAGCTGTTTTTT. Encoded protein: CATSQQGTGELFF.

The chain employs TRBV12-5 and TRBJ2-4; a weak D match, TRBD2 (5 bases). Per germline, CDR1 LGHNT and CDR2 FRNRAP. CDR3 length: 16 residues. Trimming removed 2 bases at V and 3 bases at J, with 14 bases between. DNA for the CDR3: TGTGCTAGTGGTTTGATGTCAACCGGGGACAAAAACATTCAGTACTTC. Protein: CASGLMSTGDKNIQYF.

The chain uses TRBV29-1 and TRBJ1-1; 7 bases agree with TRBD1. Trimming at V came to 5 bases and at J to 0 bases, leaving 3 bases not matched to a gene. The CDR3 runs to 13 residues. The germline V gene has CDR1 SQVTM and CDR2 ANQGSEA. The CDR3 DNA is TGCAGCGTTAAGGGACAGATGAACACTGAAGCTTTCTTT. This encodes CSVKGQMNTEAFF.

The rearrangement links TRBV3-1 to TRBJ1-5; D is undetermined. The CDR3 has 16 amino acids. V gave up 4 bases and J gave up 8 bases, with 21 bases separating them. From germline, CDR1 is LGHDT and CDR2 YNNKEL (reference sequence). DNA for the CDR3: TGTGCCAGCAGCCCCAAGCCGGACCTTATCGGAAAGCCCCAGCATTTT. Amino acid sequence: CASSPKPDLIGKPQHF.

This clonotype showed up just once. V is TRBV7-9 and J is TRBJ2-7; D remains unclear. V was pared by 5 bases and J by 6 bases, with 11 bases between. Germline assignment: CDR1 SEHNR and CDR2 FQNEAQ (reference sequence). The CDR3 covers 12 residues. CDR3 sequence (DNA): TGTGCCAGCAGCCGGACCGGGTTCGAGCAGTACTTC. Protein: CASSRTGFEQYF.

This rearrangement joins TRBV5-6 to TRBJ1-1, with 7 bases lining up with TRBD1. V lost 4 bases and J lost 4; bases outside the gene matches: 16. Germline loops: CDR1 SGHDT, CDR2 YYEEEE. The CDR3 contains 17 residues. The CDR3 sequence is CASSPNPIRGWSTEAFF. CDR3 sequence (DNA): TGTGCCAGCAGCCCAAATCCTATCAGGGGGTGGAGCACTGAAGCTTTCTTT.